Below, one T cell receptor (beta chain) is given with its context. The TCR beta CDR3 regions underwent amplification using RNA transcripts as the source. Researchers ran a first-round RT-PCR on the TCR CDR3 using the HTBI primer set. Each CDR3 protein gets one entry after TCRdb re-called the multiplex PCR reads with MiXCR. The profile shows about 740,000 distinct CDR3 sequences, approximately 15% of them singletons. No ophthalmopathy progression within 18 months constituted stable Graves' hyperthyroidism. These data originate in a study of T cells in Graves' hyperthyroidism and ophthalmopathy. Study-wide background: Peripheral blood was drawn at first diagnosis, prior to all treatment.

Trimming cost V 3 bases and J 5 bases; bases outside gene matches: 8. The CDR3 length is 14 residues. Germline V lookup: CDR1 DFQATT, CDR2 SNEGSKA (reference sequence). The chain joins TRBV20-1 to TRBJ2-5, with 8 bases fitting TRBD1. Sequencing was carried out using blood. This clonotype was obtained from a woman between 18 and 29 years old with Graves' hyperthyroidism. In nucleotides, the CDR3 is TGCAGTGCTAGGGAAGGACAGGGTTACGAGACCCAGTACTTC. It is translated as CSAREGQGYETQYF.